Below, 13 T cell receptor beta chains from the same sample are listed, as sequenced in a study of cytomegalovirus exposure and HLA in healthy donors. Sequencing used immunoSEQ multiplex PCR; TCRdb keeps in-frame clones, though not all of them. The sample records a few hundred thousand clones, around 90% being singletons. The sequenced sample was PBMCs. Receptors originate from a woman aged 18-30 years in good health and CMV-seronegative.

J is TRBJ2-1 and V is TRBV7-2; TRBD2 is a possible D gene (6 bases). The V end lost 4 bases, the J end lost 7 bases, and 11 bases lay between the germline ends. CDR1 and CDR2 from the germline V gene are SGHTA and FQGNSA. The CDR3 length is 13 residues. CDR3 nucleotides: TGTGCCAGCAGCTACAGTGGGAGGAATGAGCAGTTCTTC. Protein product: CASSYSGRNEQFF.

This sequence joins TRBV5-1 and TRBJ2-1; 7 positions agree with TRBD1. Germline V gives CDR1 SGHRS, CDR2 YFSETQ. The CDR3 totals 14 residues. Trimming cost V 1 base and J 8 bases; bases outside gene matches: 6. DNA of the CDR3: TGCGCCAGCAGCTTGACAGGGGTCAGGGATGAGCAGTTCTTC. Translating it yields CASSLTGVRDEQFF.

The rearrangement uses TRBV4-1 and TRBJ2-2, with 7 positions matching TRBD1. The CDR3 extends over 16 amino acids. V was clipped by 1 base and J by 2 bases; unmatched bases: 4. CDR1 and CDR2 (germline): MGHRA, YSYEKL. The CDR3 is CASSQGRGPNTGELFF. The DNA for the CDR3 is TGCGCCAGCAGCCAAGGAAGGGGGCCCAACACCGGGGAGCTGTTTTTT.

The chain links TRBV5-1 to TRBJ2-3; D perhaps matches TRBD2 (5 bases). The CDR3 runs 16 residues. V lost 0 bases and J 0 bases, leaving 11 bases between the germline ends. CDR1 is SGHRS, CDR2 YFSETQ, per germline. The CDR3 nucleotides read TGCGCCAGCAGCTTGGGAGACTACCCCAGCACAGATACGCAGTATTTT. It yields the protein CASSLGDYPSTDTQYF.

This clone has more than one count but fewer than ten. Relative to the germline gene, one junction end is altered; a read error may explain this. The chain combines TRBV11-2 with TRBJ2-7, with 11 nucleotides matching TRBD1. The CDR3 runs 14 residues. Per germline, CDR1 SGHAT and CDR2 FQNNGV. DNA for the CDR3: TGTGCCAGCAGCTTAGGATTGGTCCCCGGGACAGGGGGCTTC. Protein sequence: CASSLGLVPGTGGF.

V is TRBV5-6 and J is TRBJ1-5, with 7 bases identical to TRBD1. CDR3 length equals 16 residues. V was clipped by 1 base and J by 0 bases; unmatched bases: 4. From germline, CDR1 is SGHDT and CDR2 YYEEEE. CDR3 in DNA: TGTGCCAGCAGCTTGACAGGGGACCATAGCAATCAGCCCCAGCATTTT. It codes for CASSLTGDHSNQPQHF.

This clone was picked up a small number of times. This chain uses TRBV6-1 with TRBJ1-2, with TRBD1 matching 7 bases. V trimming: 6 bases; J trimming: 5 bases; junction bases outside the gene matches: 9. CDR3 size: 14 residues. The germline V gene encodes CDR1 MNHNS and CDR2 SASEGT. For the CDR3, the DNA is TGTGCCAGCAGCGCAGGGGGTTTCGGGTATGGCTACACCTTC. Amino acids: CASSAGGFGYGYTF.

This clone was counted between two and nine times. This chain connects TRBV27 to TRBJ1-6; a possible D gene is TRBD1 (5 bases). Trimming stripped 5 bases from V and 13 bases from J, with 18 bases between. Germline V gene data show CDR1 as MNHEY and CDR2 as SMNVEV (reference sequence). This CDR3 region has 14 residues. CDR3 bases: TGTGCCAGCAGTATGGACGAAGGGGCCTCGCCCCTCCACTTT. Translated, it gives CASSMDEGASPLHF.

This chain uses TRBV9 with TRBJ2-3; possible D gene TRBD1, 6 bases. V was shortened by 0 bases and J by 0 bases, with 8 bases between the two germline ends. CDR1 SGDLS and CDR2 YYNGEE come from the germline V gene. This CDR3 has 15 amino acids. CDR3 region: CASSVDRVSTDTQYF. The CDR3 coding sequence is TGTGCCAGCAGCGTAGACAGGGTTAGCACAGATACGCAGTATTTT.

The rearrangement uses TRBV27 and TRBJ2-2, with D unresolved. Germline V lookup: CDR1 MNHEY, CDR2 SMNVEV (reference sequence). Trimming took off 5 bases at V and 3 bases at J, with 7 bases between the two ends. The CDR3 extends over 13 amino acids. The CDR3 loop reads CASSPNYTGELFF. DNA for the CDR3: TGTGCCAGCAGTCCGAACTACACCGGGGAGCTGTTTTTT.

The V call is TRBV4-3, the J call TRBJ2-6, with 10 bases lining up with TRBD1. CDR1 and CDR2 from the germline V gene are LGHNA and YSLEER. This CDR3 has 19 amino acids. The V and J ends lost 4 bases and 0 bases, in that order; junction bases with no gene match: 9. CDR3 sequence: CASSPVRDRGISGANVLTF. The CDR3 bases are TGCGCCAGCAGCCCAGTGAGGGACAGGGGAATCTCTGGGGCCAACGTCCTGACTTTC.

The rearrangement uses TRBV19 and TRBJ2-5; 10 positions match TRBD1. CDR1 and CDR2 from the germline V gene are LNHDA and SQIVND (reference sequence). V shed 10 bases and J 6 bases; nucleotides not matched to a gene: 14. The CDR3 contains 15 residues. This chain's CDR3 is CATGTGASGLKTQYF. The DNA for the CDR3 is TGTGCCACAGGGACAGGGGCCTCCGGGCTGAAGACCCAGTACTTC.

This clone was seen just once. The V and J genes are TRBV19 and TRBJ1-6, with D possibly TRBD1 on 6 matching bases. Germline lookup yields CDR1 LNHDA and CDR2 SQIVND (reference sequence). V was pared by 10 bases and J by 8 bases, with 15 bases between. This CDR3 contains 13 residues. CDR3 protein: CATTGNPDSPLHF. In DNA, the CDR3 is TGTGCCACCACAGGGAACCCAGATTCACCCCTCCACTTT.